These 3 T cell receptor beta chains share one sample of origin, sequenced in a study of T cells in Graves' hyperthyroidism and ophthalmopathy (dated by TCRdb to between 2017 and 2020). Library method: multiplex PCR. The instrument given in TCRdb is Illumina HiSeq 2000. The TCR beta CDR3 regions were amplified from the RNA transcripts. The first round of RT-PCR for the TCR CDR3 was performed with the HTBI primer set and the Qiagen OneStep RT-PCR kit. TCRdb took the public reads, trimmed them with fastp at Q25, ran MiXCR for clone calling and kept in-frame beta chains. Each CDR3 protein gets just one entry, which takes the most common genes and DNA from the rows behind it. The sample data list about 600,000 distinct CDR3 sequences, and 12% to 15% of these were observed just once. The ten largest clones add up to approximately 6.4% of the sample. What was sequenced was blood. These receptors all stem from a woman aged 18 to 35 with Graves' ophthalmopathy.

This clonotype has more than one count but fewer than ten. The V gene is TRBV28, the J gene TRBJ1-4, with unresolved D. CDR1 is MDHEN, CDR2 SYDVKM, per germline. The germline V and J ends were trimmed by 1 base and 8 bases, with 5 bases remaining between them. This CDR3 region has 12 residues. The DNA for the CDR3 is TGTGCCAGCAGTTTATATTTAGAAAAACTGTTTTTT. Its translation: CASSLYLEKLFF.

This clonotype was counted at least ten times. The chain couples TRBV28 to TRBJ1-1; D is uncertain. V lost 6 bases to trimming and J lost 4 bases, with 6 bases between them. There are 11 residues in the CDR3. Per germline, CDR1 MDHEN and CDR2 SYDVKM. CDR3 nucleotide sequence: TGTGCCAGCAGCCGCACCACTGAAGCTTTCTTT. It codes for CASSRTTEAFF. Full variable domain (outside the CDR3, taken from reference TRBV28 and TRBJ1-1): DVKVTQSSRYLVKRTGEKVFLECVQDMDHENMFWYRQDPGLGLRLIYFSYDVKMKEKGDIPEGYSVSREKKERFSLILESASTNQTSMYLCASSRTTEAFFGQGTRLTVV.

The V call is TRBV10-3, the J call TRBJ1-2, with TRBD1 matching over 8 bases. The V segment lost 8 bases and the J segment 7 bases; nucleotides outside the gene matches: 9. The V gene's germline CDR1 is ENHRY and CDR2 SYGVKD. The CDR3 length is 13 residues. CDR3 nucleotides: TGTGCCATCCTAGGACAGGGTACTGCTGGCTACACCTTC. It specifies CAILGQGTAGYTF.